The count of the clone carrying this T cell receptor beta chain is one. Its antigen is unidentified. With 0 bases clipped from V and 4 bases from J, the junction kept 11 bases outside the gene matches. This CDR3 contains 18 residues. Germline loops: CDR1 PRHDT, CDR2 FYEKMQ (reference sequence). These data originate in a study of OX40 agonist ivuxolimab in advanced cancers. Study-wide results and limits: Clonal expansion among partial responders at 0.1-3.0 mg/kg ranked near the lowest.

Measured with immunoSEQ multiplex PCR; TCRdb has only the in-frame clones, and not every one. The data hold some 80,000 clones, with 70% to 90% observed a single time. This TCR was sampled from an adult with an advanced solid tumor such as melanoma, head and neck, liver or kidney cancer. The chain recombines TRBV13 with TRBJ2-3; TRBD2 matches at 9 bases. The specimen comprised CD4+ or CD8+ T cells sorted from blood, sampled in a trial of the OX40 agonist ivuxolimab. CDR3 sequence (DNA): TGTGCCAGCAGCTTAGGCGAATTGGCGGGGGGGCCCCCAGATACGCAGTATTTT. Its protein is CASSLGELAGGPPDTQYF.